These 29 T cell receptor beta chains were sequenced from one sample in a study of shared clonotypes between healthy human individuals. Generated by immunoSEQ multiplex PCR, the TCRdb table keeps only in-frame clones and is missing some. The sample records 2.5 million or so clones, approximately 94% being singletons. The material sequenced was naive CD4+ T cells sorted from blood. Subset noted: CD45RA+ positively selected. The receptors originated from a young man in good health.

This clone was recorded only once. The V gene is TRBV30, the J gene TRBJ2-7; weak D call: TRBD1 (5 bases). The V and J ends lost 2 bases and 7 bases respectively, with 12 bases between them. Germline V gene lookup returns CDR1 GTSNPN and CDR2 SVGIG (reference sequence). CDR3 size: 12 residues. For the CDR3, the DNA is TGTGCCTGGAGTCCCTCAGGGATAGAGCAGTACTTC. Translated, it gives CAWSPSGIEQYF.

The CDR3 DNA follows: TGTGCCAGCAGCTTTACAGGGCACACAGATACGCAGTATTTT. Amino acid sequence: CASSFTGHTDTQYF. The chain has TRBV7-9 and TRBJ2-3; the D gene is possibly TRBD1 (6 bases). CDR1 is SEHNR and CDR2 is FQNEAQ in the germline V gene (reference sequence). CDR3 length equals 14 residues. V was cut by 3 bases and J by 2 bases, with 9 bases left in between.

The V gene is TRBV5-6, the J gene TRBJ1-2; D uncertain. This CDR3 has 12 amino acids. Germline CDR1 SGHDT, CDR2 YYEEEE. Trimming left V 0 bases short and J 7 bases short, with 7 bases between. The DNA for the CDR3 is TGTGCCAGCAGCTTGGGGGTGGTTGGCTACACCTTC. Its translation: CASSLGVVGYTF.

This chain uses TRBV7-9 with TRBJ2-3; D unresolved. The CDR3 is made up of 14 amino acids. Trimming stripped 8 bases from V and 0 bases from J, with 12 bases between. Germline CDR1 is SEHNR and CDR2 is FQNEAQ (reference sequence). The CDR3 DNA reads TGTGCCAGCGGCGGAACGGCTAGCACAGATACGCAGTATTTT. Its translation: CASGGTASTDTQYF.

This clone was seen only once. The chain is built from TRBV10-1 and TRBJ1-3, with a weak D call TRBD1 (5 bases). This CDR3 is built from 16 residues. Trimming removed 2 bases at V and 1 base at J, with 12 bases between. The germline CDR1 and CDR2 sequences are WNHNN and SYGVQD (reference sequence). This CDR3 is CASSEGRVGSGNTIYF. CDR3 sequence (DNA): TGCGCCAGCAGTGAGGGCAGGGTTGGATCTGGAAACACCATATATTTT.

The V call is TRBV5-4, the J call TRBJ2-1; 10 bases are shared with TRBD2. The CDR3 length is 16 residues. The J segment lost 7 bases and the V segment lost 4 bases, leaving 11 bases of the junction unmatched. Germline V gene sequence: CDR1 SGHNT, CDR2 YYREEE (reference sequence). The CDR3 bases are TGTGCCAGCAGCACCAAGGCTCTAGCGGGAGTTAATGAGCAGTTCTTC. It codes for CASSTKALAGVNEQFF.

The chain uses TRBV27 and TRBJ1-1; the D is unclear. CDR3 length: 17 residues. V was shortened by 4 bases and J by 1 base, with 19 bases between the two germline ends. Germline lookup yields CDR1 MNHEY and CDR2 SMNVEV (reference sequence). The CDR3 is CASSSTWTLLGNTEAFF. The CDR3 region has the DNA TGTGCCAGCAGTTCCACGTGGACGCTCCTTGGGAACACTGAAGCTTTCTTT.

A single count supports this clone. The rearrangement joins TRBV7-2 to TRBJ2-7, with a tentative D call TRBD2 (7 bases). CDR1 is SGHTA, CDR2 FQGNSA, per germline. This CDR3 region has 15 residues. The V end was cut by 1 base, the J end by 5 bases, with 15 bases between. In DNA form, the CDR3 reads TGTGCCAGCAGCTTAGAGGGGGGGGTAGCCCACGAGCAGTACTTC. It is translated as CASSLEGGVAHEQYF.

In regard to this clone: The CDR3 does not end in the conserved phenylalanine or tryptophan, so this is likely a read error. The rearrangement links TRBV28 to TRBJ2-7; maybe TRBD2 (5 bases). There are 11 residues in the CDR3. Trimming shortened V by 1 base and J by 8 bases, and 6 bases separated the two germline ends. Per germline, CDR1 MDHEN and CDR2 SYDVKM. The CDR3 loop reads CASSLSSQQYL. For the CDR3, the DNA is TGTGCCAGCAGTTTATCTAGCCAGCAGTACCTC.

This chain links TRBV19 with TRBJ2-7, with a possible D match to TRBD2 (7 bases). This CDR3 region has 15 residues. Trimming took off 4 bases at V and 1 base at J, with 14 bases between the two ends. Germline V lookup: CDR1 LNHDA, CDR2 SQIVND (reference sequence). The CDR3 nucleotides are TGTGCCAGTAGTACAAGAGAGGGGGGGTCCTACGAGCAGTACTTC. It yields the protein CASSTREGGSYEQYF.

V and J are TRBV5-1 and TRBJ2-3; D unresolved. Between the trimmed V and J ends, which lost 0 bases and 2 bases, there was a span of 10 bases. This CDR3 is built from 15 residues. Germline V gene data show CDR1 as SGHRS and CDR2 as YFSETQ. The CDR3 DNA sequence: TGCGCCAGCAGCTTGGCCATGGGGTACACAGATACGCAGTATTTT. This codes for CASSLAMGYTDTQYF.

V usage is TRBV6-1 and J usage is TRBJ1-4, with a weak D call TRBD1 (5 bases). This CDR3 is 15 amino acids long. CDR1 MNHNS and CDR2 SASEGT come from the germline V gene. V lost 4 bases and J 6 bases, leaving 15 bases between the germline ends. Here the CDR3 reads CASSAGDGRYEKLFF. DNA for the CDR3: TGTGCCAGCAGTGCCGGGGACGGGAGATATGAAAAACTGTTTTTT.

The chain uses TRBV5-4 and TRBJ1-1; D is ambiguous. The CDR3 loop spans 15 amino acids. Deletions cut 2 bases from V and 1 base from J, with 12 bases between. Germline CDR1 reads SGHNT; CDR2 reads YYREEE (reference sequence). The CDR3 nucleotides read TGTGCCAGCAGCTTAGTGGGCGGAGCGAACACTGAAGCTTTCTTT. It yields the protein CASSLVGGANTEAFF.

CDR3: CASSDTGFGNTIYF. The DNA of the CDR3 is TGTGCCAGCAGTGACACAGGGTTCGGAAACACCATATATTTT. This rearrangement joins TRBV6-1 to TRBJ1-3, with D possibly being TRBD1 (6 bases). With 3 bases removed from V and 4 bases from J, the gap between germline ends came to 10 bases. Per the germline V gene, CDR1 is MNHNS and CDR2 is SASEGT. The length of the CDR3 is 14 residues.

As concerns this clone: Mismatch with germline at one junction end may stem from a read error. V and J are TRBV9 and TRBJ2-1; D is possibly TRBD1 or TRBD2 (5 bases each). The CDR3 has 15 residues. Germline V gives CDR1 SGDLS, CDR2 YYNGEE. CDR3 in amino acids: CASSVGAGSYHEQFF. The CDR3 DNA sequence: TGTGCCAGCAGCGTAGGGGCAGGGAGCTACCATGAGCAGTTCTTC.

The chain uses TRBV6-5 and TRBJ1-3; unclear D gene. V dropped 9 bases and J dropped 2 bases, with 5 bases sitting between them. The germline gives CDR1 MNHEY, CDR2 SVGAGI. This CDR3 has 11 residues. In DNA, the CDR3 is TGTGCCAGGGACCCTGGAAACACCATATATTTT. It is translated as CARDPGNTIYF.

The chain carries TRBV18 and TRBJ2-7, with D perhaps matching TRBD2 (6 bases). V lost 4 bases and J lost 6, with 16 bases in between. The germline gives CDR1 KGHSH, CDR2 LQKENI. The CDR3 extends over 14 amino acids. The CDR3 sequence is CASSLTPRDSEQYF. CDR3 sequence (DNA): TGTGCCAGCTCACTGACCCCGCGGGACTCCGAGCAGTACTTC.

V gene TRBV10-1 combines with J gene TRBJ1-4; a weak D match, TRBD1 (5 bases). V lost 7 bases and J 6 bases, leaving 21 bases between the germline ends. CDR1 is WNHNN and CDR2 is SYGVQD in the germline V gene (reference sequence). The CDR3 covers 16 residues. This CDR3 reads CASKSNRTYYYEKLFF. In DNA, the CDR3 is TGCGCCAGCAAGTCGAATAGGACATACTATTATGAAAAACTGTTTTTT.

V gene TRBV6-6 combines with J gene TRBJ1-5; tentative D call: TRBD1 (6 bases). Germline V CDR1 and CDR2: MNHNY, SVGAGI (reference sequence). The CDR3 consists of 15 residues. V was trimmed by 0 bases and J by 6 bases, leaving 12 bases between them. CDR3 sequence: CASSYSTGKGQPQHF. As DNA, the CDR3 is TGTGCCAGCAGTTACTCTACAGGGAAGGGTCAGCCCCAGCATTTT.

The J gene is TRBJ2-7, the V gene TRBV7-3, with D tentatively TRBD1 (6 bases). Trimming pared 1 base from V and 3 bases from J, leaving 13 bases between. This CDR3 contains 15 residues. Germline V lookup: CDR1 SGHTA, CDR2 FQGTGA. The CDR3 nucleotides read TGTGCCAGCAGCTTAATGGGACACGGAAACTACGAGCAGTACTTC. The encoded protein is CASSLMGHGNYEQYF.

CDR3 protein: CASSTGQGRTEAFF. The CDR3 bases are TGTGCCAGCAGCACGGGACAGGGGCGGACTGAAGCTTTCTTT. The rearrangement uses TRBV11-2 and TRBJ1-1; TRBD1 matches 10 bases. This CDR3 spans 14 amino acids. Germline CDR1 is SGHAT and CDR2 is FQNNGV. V was clipped by 5 bases and J by 5 bases; unmatched bases: 5.

The V call is TRBV6-1, the J call TRBJ1-3, with D uncertain. This CDR3 region has 16 residues. CDR1 is MNHNS and CDR2 is SASEGT in the germline V gene. The V end was cut by 1 base, the J end by 6 bases, with 16 bases between. The CDR3 is CASSEDQVPFANTIYF. CDR3 nucleotide sequence: TGTGCCAGCAGTGAAGATCAGGTGCCCTTTGCAAACACCATATATTTT.

V usage is TRBV5-4 and J usage is TRBJ1-3; the D is unclear. CDR1 and CDR2 from the germline V gene are SGHNT and YYREEE (reference sequence). The CDR3 is 13 amino acids. CDR3: CGLGSVTGNTIYF. Here the CDR3 DNA reads TGTGGCCTGGGCAGTGTGACTGGAAACACCATATATTTT.

On this clone itself: The same CDR3 arises from other DNA sequences in this sample as well. V usage is TRBV30 and J usage is TRBJ1-2; D ambiguous. Germline values: CDR1 GTSNPN, CDR2 SVGIG (reference sequence). Trimming cost V 1 base and J 0 bases, with 3 bases left between them. This CDR3 is built from 12 residues. CDR3 in amino acids: CAWSETNYGYTF. CDR3 in DNA: TGTGCCTGGAGTGAGACTAACTATGGCTACACCTTC.

V and J are TRBV19 and TRBJ1-3; 7 positions agree with TRBD1. This CDR3 spans 16 amino acids. J lost 0 bases, V lost 5 bases, and 7 bases had no gene match. Germline-derived CDR1 and CDR2 are LNHDA and SQIVND (reference sequence). The DNA for the CDR3 is TGTGCCAGTAGTCATGAGGGGGCGAGCTCTGGAAACACCATATATTTT. Its protein product is CASSHEGASSGNTIYF.

V gene TRBV2 combines with J gene TRBJ2-1; the D is unclear. Germline V gene sequence: CDR1 SNHLY, CDR2 FYNNEI. V lost 8 bases and J 7 bases, leaving 6 bases between the germline ends. This CDR3 is 10 amino acids long. The CDR3 nucleotides read TGTGCCAGCCAAAGGAATGAGCAGTTCTTC. Translated, it gives CASQRNEQFF.

The V call is TRBV18, the J call TRBJ2-1; TRBD2 matches 12 bases. With V trimmed by 2 bases and J by 8 bases, 7 bases remained unmatched. Germline CDR1 KGHSH, CDR2 LQKENI. This CDR3 region has 16 residues. The CDR3 loop reads CASSPTTSGSWDEQFF. The CDR3 DNA is TGTGCCAGCTCACCAACGACTAGCGGGAGTTGGGATGAGCAGTTCTTC.

The CDR3 bases are TGTGCCAGCTGCTGGACTAGTTACAATGAGCAGTTCTTC. This encodes CASCWTSYNEQFF. The rearrangement links TRBV7-9 to TRBJ2-1, with 7 bases lining up with TRBD2. V dropped 8 bases and J dropped 4; count of bases not matched to a gene: 5. The germline gives CDR1 SEHNR, CDR2 FQNEAQ (reference sequence). The CDR3 is 13 amino acids.

As regards this clone: Other DNA sequences from this sample encode an identical CDR3 as well. The CDR3 DNA follows: TGCGCCAGCAGCTTCGACGGTTACGAGCAGTACTTC. Protein product: CASSFDGYEQYF. This sequence joins TRBV5-1 and TRBJ2-7; D is undetermined. Trimming removed 2 bases at V and 4 bases at J, with 7 bases between. CDR3 size: 12 residues. Germline V gene lookup returns CDR1 SGHRS and CDR2 YFSETQ.